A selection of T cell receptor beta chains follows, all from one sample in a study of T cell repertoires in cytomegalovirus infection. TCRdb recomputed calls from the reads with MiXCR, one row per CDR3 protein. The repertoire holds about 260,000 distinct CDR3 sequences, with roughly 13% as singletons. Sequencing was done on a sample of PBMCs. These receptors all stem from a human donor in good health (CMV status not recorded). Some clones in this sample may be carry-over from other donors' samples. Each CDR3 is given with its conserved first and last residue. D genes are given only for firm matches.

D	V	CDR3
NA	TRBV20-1	CSASRPGGYTF
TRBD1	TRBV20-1	CSARNRGFITEAFF
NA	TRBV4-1	CASSQEWGGPTYEQYF
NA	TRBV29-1	CSVEQGYEQYF
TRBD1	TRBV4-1	CASSQDPQGAQNYGYTF
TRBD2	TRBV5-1	CASSGGLASNEQFF
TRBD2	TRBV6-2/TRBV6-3	CASSFGGGADEQYF
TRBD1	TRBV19	CASSKSKMTGARSGYTF
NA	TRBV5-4	CASSLLQGLHEQFF
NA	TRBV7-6	CASSLAVGQPLTEAFF
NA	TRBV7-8	CASSRDRLPPYEQYF
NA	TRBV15	CATSRGRIGPDTQYF
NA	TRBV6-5	CASSYEVLRNEQFF
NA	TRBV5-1	CASGAEAAAQGYTF
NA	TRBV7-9	CASSSPHDYEQYF
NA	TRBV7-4	CALHPGPRGAGDEQYF
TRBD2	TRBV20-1	CSAPLSGSGETQYF
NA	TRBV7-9	CASSLSTHTTGSGYTF
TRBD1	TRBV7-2	CASLNPGTAYEQYF
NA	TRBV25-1	CASSDLRGSGEKLFF
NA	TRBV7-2	CASSLWRGRYEQYF
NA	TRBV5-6	CASSFSGTPGPIGNTIYF
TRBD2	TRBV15	CATSRLAGGADTQYF
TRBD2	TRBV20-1	CSANSGTSGYYEQYF
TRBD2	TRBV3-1	CASSLRTSGLYNEQFF
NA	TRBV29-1	CSVEGGGLGGYEQYF
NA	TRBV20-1	CSARVQVGGAYNEQFF
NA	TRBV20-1	CSASRWLAQIHEQYF
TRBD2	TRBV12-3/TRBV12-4	CASSPFRLAGGETQYF
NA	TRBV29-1	CSVGRDSYEQYF
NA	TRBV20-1	CSARRGAPYNEQFF
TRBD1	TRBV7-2	CASSPGDRDHEKLFF
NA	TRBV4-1	CASSQASAANYGYTF
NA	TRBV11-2	CASSTDNSPLHF
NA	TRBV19	CASSTLLAGEAFF
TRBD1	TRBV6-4	CASSRQGFTDTQYF
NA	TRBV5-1	CASSLYPIGEVIVQPQHF
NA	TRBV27	CAVRGMETQYF
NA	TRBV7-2	CASSLRGGYSNQPQHF
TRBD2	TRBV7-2	CASSLLAGMVTQYF
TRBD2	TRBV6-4	CASSDGTSGGNEQFF
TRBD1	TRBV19	CASSMTTGVTEAFF
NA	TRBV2	CASHLGGNEQYF
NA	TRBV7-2	CASSPYSQEHYGYTF
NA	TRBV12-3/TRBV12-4	CASSFFRDHEQFF
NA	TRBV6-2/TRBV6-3	CASSYRDGKLF
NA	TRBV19	CASSIDRGKSLSGYMFF
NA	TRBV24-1	CATSDSKGAYNEQFF
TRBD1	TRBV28	CASSPGQGAHPPGETQYF
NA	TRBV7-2	CASSLGGGAYGYTF
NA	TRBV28	CASSITGELFF
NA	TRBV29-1	CSVEDAAGANVLTF
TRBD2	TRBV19	CASSSGGWDNEQFF
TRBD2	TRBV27	CASSLSFFREGETQYF
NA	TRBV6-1	CASSDREARSEQFF
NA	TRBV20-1	CSARVTGFTEAFF
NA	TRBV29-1	CSAQRQFDTDTQYF
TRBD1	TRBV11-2	CASSLDLRTGNYEQYF
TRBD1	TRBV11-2	CASSFLPRHRGRNEQFF
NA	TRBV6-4	CASSAAGGQDEQFF